This TCR beta chain was obtained from a study of cytotoxic CD8 clonotypes in ibrutinib-treated CLL. Using immunoSEQ multiplex PCR, the repertoire was profiled, and TCRdb retains in-frame clones only, with some absent. Here the sample spans 130,000 or so clones, around 77% being singletons. V lost 5 bases and J lost 3, with 12 bases in between. The germline CDR1 and CDR2 sequences are SEHNR and FQNEAQ (reference sequence). This CDR3 has 14 residues. The chain joins TRBV7-9 to TRBJ2-3; tentative D call: TRBD2 (5 bases). This clonotype originated in a human donor with chronic lymphocytic leukemia. The sequenced sample was PBMCs, obtained after 12 months of ibrutinib treatment. Written as DNA, the CDR3 is TGTGCCAGCAGCCCTAGCCGGTTAACAGATACGCAGTATTTT. Residues: CASSPSRLTDTQYF.